The clone carrying this T cell receptor (beta chain) was found a few times. This entry is derived from a study of cytomegalovirus exposure and HLA in healthy donors. Trimming removed 7 bases from V and 6 bases from J; junction bases left unmatched: 8. The CDR3 runs 14 residues. Germline V gene sequence: CDR1 MNHEY, CDR2 SMNVEV (reference sequence). Primers: 60 Vbeta forward and 13 Jbeta reverse. Generated by immunoSEQ multiplex PCR, the TCRdb table keeps only in-frame clones and is missing some. This repertoire shows about 82,000 clones, roughly 74% found once; its top ten account for more than 5.5%. This receptor was obtained from a woman aged 45-65 years in good health and CMV-seropositive. Input material: PBMCs. The chain employs TRBV27 and TRBJ2-5, with 10 bases lining up with TRBD2. CDR3 amino acids: CASIFRAGGKTQYF. CDR3 in DNA: TGTGCCAGCATCTTTCGAGCGGGAGGGAAGACCCAGTACTTC.